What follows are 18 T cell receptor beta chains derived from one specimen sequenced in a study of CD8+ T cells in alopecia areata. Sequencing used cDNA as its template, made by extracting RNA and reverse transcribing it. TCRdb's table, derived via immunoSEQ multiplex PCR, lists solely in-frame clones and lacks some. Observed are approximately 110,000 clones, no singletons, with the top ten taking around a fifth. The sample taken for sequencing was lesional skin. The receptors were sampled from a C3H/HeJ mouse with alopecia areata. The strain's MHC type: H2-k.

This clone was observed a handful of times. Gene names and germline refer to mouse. The CDR3 bases that were read are TGTGCCAGCAGCTCCATCGGGACATCAAACACCGGG. Amino acids: CASSSIGTSNTG. The CDR3 in full is CASSSIGTSNTGQLYF. The chain employs TRBV19 and TRBJ2-2; weak D call: TRBD1 (6 bases). From the germline J gene comes the end of the CDR3, since the read stops 4 residues before it. V was pared by 5 bases and J by 0 bases, with 14 bases between. The CDR3 covers 16 residues. The germline V gene encodes CDR1 FNHDT and CDR2 SITEND (reference sequence).

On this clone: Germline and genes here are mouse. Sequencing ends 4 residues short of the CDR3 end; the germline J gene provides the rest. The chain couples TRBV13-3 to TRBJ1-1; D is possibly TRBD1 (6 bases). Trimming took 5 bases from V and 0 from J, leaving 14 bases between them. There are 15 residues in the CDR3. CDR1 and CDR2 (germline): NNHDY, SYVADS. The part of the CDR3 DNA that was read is TGTGCCAGCAGGGAGAGGGACAAATCAAACACA. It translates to CASRERDKSNT. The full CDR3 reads CASRERDKSNTEVFF.

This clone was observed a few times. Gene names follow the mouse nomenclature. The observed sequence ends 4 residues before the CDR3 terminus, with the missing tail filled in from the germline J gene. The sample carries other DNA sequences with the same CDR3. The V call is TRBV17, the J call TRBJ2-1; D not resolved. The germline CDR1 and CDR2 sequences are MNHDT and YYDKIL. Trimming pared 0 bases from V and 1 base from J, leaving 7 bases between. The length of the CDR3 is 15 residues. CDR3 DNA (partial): TGTGCTAGCAGTAGAGAGGGTGGGAACTATGCT. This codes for CASSREGGNYA. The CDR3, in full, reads CASSREGGNYAEQFF.

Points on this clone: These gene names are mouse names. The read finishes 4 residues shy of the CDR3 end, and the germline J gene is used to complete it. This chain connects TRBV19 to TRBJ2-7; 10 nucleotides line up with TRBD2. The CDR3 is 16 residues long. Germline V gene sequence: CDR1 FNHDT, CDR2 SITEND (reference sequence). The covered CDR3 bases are TGTGCCAGCAGTATAGCTAAGGGGGACTGGGGATAT. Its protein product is CASSIAKGDWGY. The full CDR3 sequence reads CASSIAKGDWGYEQYF.

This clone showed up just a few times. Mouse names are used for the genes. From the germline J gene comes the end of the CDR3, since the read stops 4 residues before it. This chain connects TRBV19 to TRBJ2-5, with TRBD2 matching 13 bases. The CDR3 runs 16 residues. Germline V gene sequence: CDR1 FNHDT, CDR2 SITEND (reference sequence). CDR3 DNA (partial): TGTGCCAGCAGTATAACGGGACTGGGGGGGAAAGAC. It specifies CASSITGLGGKD. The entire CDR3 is CASSITGLGGKDTQYF.

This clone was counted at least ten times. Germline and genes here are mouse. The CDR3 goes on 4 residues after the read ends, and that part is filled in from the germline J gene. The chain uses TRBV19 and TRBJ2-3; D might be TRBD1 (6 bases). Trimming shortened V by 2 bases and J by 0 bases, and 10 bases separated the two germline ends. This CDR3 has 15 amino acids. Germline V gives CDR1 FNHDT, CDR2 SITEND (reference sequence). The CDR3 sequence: CASSIQGKSAETLYF. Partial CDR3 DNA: TGTGCCAGCAGTATTCAGGGGAAGAGTGCAGAA. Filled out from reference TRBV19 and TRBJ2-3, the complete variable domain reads GGIITQTPKFLIGQEGQKLTLKCQQNFNHDTMYWYRQDSGKGLRLIYYSITENDLQKGDLSEGYDASREKKSSFSLTVTSAQKNEMAVFLCASSIQGKSAETLYFGSGTRLTVL.

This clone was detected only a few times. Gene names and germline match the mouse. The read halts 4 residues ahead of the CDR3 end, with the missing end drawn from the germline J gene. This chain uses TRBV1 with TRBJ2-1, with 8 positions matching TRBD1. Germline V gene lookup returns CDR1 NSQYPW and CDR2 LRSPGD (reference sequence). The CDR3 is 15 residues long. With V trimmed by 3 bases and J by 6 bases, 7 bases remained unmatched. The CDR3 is CTCSAAQGGGAEQFF. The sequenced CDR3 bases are TGCACCTGCAGTGCCGCACAGGGGGGAGGTGCT.

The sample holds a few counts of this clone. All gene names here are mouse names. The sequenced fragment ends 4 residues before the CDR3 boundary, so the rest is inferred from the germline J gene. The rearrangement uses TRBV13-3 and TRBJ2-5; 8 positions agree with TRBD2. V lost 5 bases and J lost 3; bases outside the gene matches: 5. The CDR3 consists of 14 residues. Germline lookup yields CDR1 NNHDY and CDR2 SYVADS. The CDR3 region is CASSPLGVQDTQYF. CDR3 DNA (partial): TGTGCCAGCAGCCCACTGGGGGTTCAAGAC. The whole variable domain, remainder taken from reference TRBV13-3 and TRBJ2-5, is EAAVTQSPRSKVAVTGGKVTLSCHQTNNHDYMYWYRQDTGHGLRLIHYSYVADSTEKGDIPDGYKASRPSQENFSLILELASLSQTAVYFCASSPLGVQDTQYFGPGTRLLVL.

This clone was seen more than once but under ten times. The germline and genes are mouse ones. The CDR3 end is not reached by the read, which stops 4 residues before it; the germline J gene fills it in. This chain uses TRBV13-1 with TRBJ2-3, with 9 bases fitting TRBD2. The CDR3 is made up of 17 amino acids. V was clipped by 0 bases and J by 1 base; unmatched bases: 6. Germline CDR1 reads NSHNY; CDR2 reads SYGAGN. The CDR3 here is CASSDELGGRGAETLYF. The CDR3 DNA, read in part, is TGTGCCAGCAGTGATGAACTGGGGGGAAGAGGTGCAGAA.

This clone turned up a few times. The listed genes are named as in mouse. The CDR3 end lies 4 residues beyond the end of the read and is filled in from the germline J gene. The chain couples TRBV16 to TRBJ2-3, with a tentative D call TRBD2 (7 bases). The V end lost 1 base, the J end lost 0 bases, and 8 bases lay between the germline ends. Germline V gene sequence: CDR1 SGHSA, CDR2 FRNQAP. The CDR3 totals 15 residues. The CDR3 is CASSLGGASAETLYF. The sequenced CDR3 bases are TGTGCAAGCAGCTTAGGGGGGGCTAGTGCAGAA.

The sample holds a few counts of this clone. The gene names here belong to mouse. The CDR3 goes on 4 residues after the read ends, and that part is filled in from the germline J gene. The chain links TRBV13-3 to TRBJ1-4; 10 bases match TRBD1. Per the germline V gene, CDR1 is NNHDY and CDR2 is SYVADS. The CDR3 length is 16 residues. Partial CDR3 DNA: TGTGCCAGCAGTGATGCCGGGACAGGGGAACCCGAA. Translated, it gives CASSDAGTGEPE. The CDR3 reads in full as CASSDAGTGEPERLFF.

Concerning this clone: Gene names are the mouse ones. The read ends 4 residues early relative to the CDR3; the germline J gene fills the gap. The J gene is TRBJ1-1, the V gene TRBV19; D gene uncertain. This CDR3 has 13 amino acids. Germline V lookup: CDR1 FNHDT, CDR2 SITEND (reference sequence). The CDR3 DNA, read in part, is TGTGCCAGCAGTATAAACAGAGTGAGA. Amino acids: CASSINRVR. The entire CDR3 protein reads CASSINRVREVFF.

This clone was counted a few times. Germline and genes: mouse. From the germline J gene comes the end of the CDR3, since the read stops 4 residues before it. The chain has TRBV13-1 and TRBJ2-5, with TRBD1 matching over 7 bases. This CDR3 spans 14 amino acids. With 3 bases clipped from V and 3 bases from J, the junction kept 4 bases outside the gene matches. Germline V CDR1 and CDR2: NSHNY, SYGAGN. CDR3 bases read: TGTGCCAGCAGTGCCGGGACAGATCAAGAC. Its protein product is CASSAGTDQD. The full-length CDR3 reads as CASSAGTDQDTQYF.

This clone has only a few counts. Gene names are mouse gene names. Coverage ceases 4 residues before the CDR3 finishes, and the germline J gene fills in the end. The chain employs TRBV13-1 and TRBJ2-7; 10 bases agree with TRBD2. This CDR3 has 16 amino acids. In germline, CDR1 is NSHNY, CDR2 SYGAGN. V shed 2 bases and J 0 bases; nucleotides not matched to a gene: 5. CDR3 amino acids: CASSESDWGSSYEQYF. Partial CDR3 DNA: TGTGCCAGCAGTGAATCGGACTGGGGGAGCTCCTAT.

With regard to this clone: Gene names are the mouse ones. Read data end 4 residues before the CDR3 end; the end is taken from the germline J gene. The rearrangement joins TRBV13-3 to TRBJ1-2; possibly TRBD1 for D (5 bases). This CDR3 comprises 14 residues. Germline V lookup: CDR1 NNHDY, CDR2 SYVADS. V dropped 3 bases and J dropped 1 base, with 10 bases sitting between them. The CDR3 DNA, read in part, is TGTGCCAGCAGTGTGACAGAAAAAAACTCC. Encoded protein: CASSVTEKNS. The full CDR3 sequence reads CASSVTEKNSDYTF.

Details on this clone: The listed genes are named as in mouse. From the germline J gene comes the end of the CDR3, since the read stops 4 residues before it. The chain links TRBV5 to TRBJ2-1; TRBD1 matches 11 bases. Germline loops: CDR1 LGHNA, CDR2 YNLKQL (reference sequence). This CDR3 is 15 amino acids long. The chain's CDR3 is CASSHRTGGEAEQFF. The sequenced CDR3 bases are TGTGCCAGCAGCCATAGGACAGGGGGCGAGGCT.

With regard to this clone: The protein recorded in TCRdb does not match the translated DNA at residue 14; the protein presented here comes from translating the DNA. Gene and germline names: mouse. CDR3 DNA, as far as it was read: TGTGCCAGCAGTGATTTTGGACAGGGGGCTTCTGGAAATGCG. It yields the protein CASSDFGQGASGNA. The CDR3, in full, reads CASSDFGQGASGNALYF. V gene TRBV13-1 combines with J gene TRBJ1-3; 11 bases map to TRBD1. The read halts 3 residues ahead of the CDR3 end, with the missing end drawn from the germline J gene. The CDR3 spans 17 residues. Germline-derived CDR1 and CDR2 are NSHNY and SYGAGN.

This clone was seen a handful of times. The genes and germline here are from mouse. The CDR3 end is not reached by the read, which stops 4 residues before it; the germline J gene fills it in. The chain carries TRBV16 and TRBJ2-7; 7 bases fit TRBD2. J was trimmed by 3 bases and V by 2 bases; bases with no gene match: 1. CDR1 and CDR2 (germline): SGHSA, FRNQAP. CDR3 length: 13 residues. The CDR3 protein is CASSLPGGYEQYF. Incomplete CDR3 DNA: TGTGCAAGCAGCTTACCTGGGGGCTAT. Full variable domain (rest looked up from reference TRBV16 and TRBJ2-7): NAGVIQTPRHKVTGKGQEATLWCEPISGHSAVFWYRQTIVQGLEFLTYFRNQAPIDDSGMPKERFSAQMPNQSHSTLKIQSTQPQDSAVYLCASSLPGGYEQYFGPGTRLTVL.